This TCR beta chain was retrieved from a study of cytomegalovirus exposure and HLA in healthy donors. General study points: In a later analysis, DRB1 alleles had the most associated TCRs; HLA-C alleles the fewest.

Primers: 60 Vbeta forward and 13 Jbeta reverse. The assay was immunoSEQ multiplex PCR, and TCRdb's table has in-frame clones only and misses some. The top ten hold approximately 10% of the sample, which has about 110,000 clones, roughly 70% seen once. CDR3 size: 15 residues. Germline loops: CDR1 SGHRS, CDR2 YFSETQ. The V and J ends lost 1 base and 1 base respectively, with 11 bases between them. This clone was picked up a small number of times. Its antigen is unidentified. The TCR sequence derives from a man between 35 and 55 years old in good health and CMV-seropositive. Sequencing used PBMCs. V gene TRBV5-1 combines with J gene TRBJ2-5; D is perhaps TRBD2 (5 bases). The CDR3 is CASSLNPDSQETQYF. The CDR3 region has the DNA TGCGCCAGCAGCTTGAACCCGGACTCCCAAGAGACCCAGTACTTC.